Sequencing of this T cell receptor beta chain was carried out in a study of shared clonotypes between healthy human individuals. About the study: Every donor yielded three CD4 naive, three CD4 memory, two CD8 naive and one CD8 memory plate.

This table comes from immunoSEQ multiplex PCR, and its TCRdb copy is limited to in-frame clones, with some not included. Of 2 million or so clones in the sample, 85% to 95% were seen once. Naive CD8 cells lacked CD45RO and underwent positive selection for CCR7, leaving out terminally differentiated effector memory CD45RA+ cells. The ends lost 4 bases at V and 5 bases at J; junction bases unmatched: 11. This CDR3 is built from 17 residues. CDR1 is SGHAT and CDR2 is FQNNGV in the germline V gene. With regard to this clone: Its antigen is currently unknown.

Study results and limitations: Sampling used blood alone; tissue repertoires probably differ. Although depth was large, rarefaction showed that sequencing of the sorted subsets was incomplete.

The specimen sequenced was naive CD8+ T cells sorted from blood. The receptor's source is a young man in good health. J is TRBJ2-5 and V is TRBV11-2; 12 bases align to TRBD1. The chain's CDR3 is CASSSTGQGAIRETQYF. The CDR3 DNA reads as TGTGCCAGCAGCTCGACGGGACAGGGGGCAATTCGGGAGACCCAGTACTTC. Full variable domain (missing parts from reference TRBV11-2 and TRBJ2-5): EAGVAQSPRYKIIEKRQSVAFWCNPISGHATLYWYQQILGQGPKLLIQFQNNGVVDDSQLPKDRFSAERLKGVDSTLKIQPAKLEDSAVYLCASSSTGQGAIRETQYFGPGTRLLVL.